This entry lists 14 T cell receptor beta chains sequenced from one sample in a study of blood T cells in healthy people across ages. Then a second PCR, running roughly 7 to 11 cycles, was carried out with a sample-barcoded 5' primer and a J-beta primer mix. TCRdb independently ran MiXCR on the 5' RACE reads; one entry per CDR3 protein. This sample has 750,000 to 950,000 distinct CDR3 sequences, with more than 25% found just once. These data also featured in a second study, about T cells of mothers and their children.

Input material: blood. These receptor sequences come from a boy between 10 and 17 years old in good health.

The gene calls are TRBV3-1 and TRBJ2-1; D is unresolved. Per the germline V gene, CDR1 is LGHDT and CDR2 is YNNKEL (reference sequence). The CDR3 extends over 15 amino acids. V was pared by 0 bases and J by 6 bases, with 12 bases between. CDR3 sequence: CASSQEGTSRNEQFF. The CDR3 DNA reads TGTGCCAGCAGCCAAGAGGGAACGAGTCGCAATGAGCAGTTCTTC.

This chain joins TRBV28 and TRBJ2-3; D might be TRBD1 (6 bases). The CDR3 runs 17 residues. The germline CDR1 and CDR2 sequences are MDHEN and SYDVKM. V lost 4 bases to trimming and J lost 4 bases, with 21 bases between them. The CDR3 region is CASSSLGATLGADTQYF. For the CDR3, the DNA is TGTGCCAGCAGTTCCCTGGGGGCCACCTTAGGGGCAGATACGCAGTATTTT.

With regard to this clonotype: A read error may be the cause here, since a much bigger clone is one base away. The V and J genes are TRBV29-1 and TRBJ1-1; no clear D. The germline V gene encodes CDR1 SQVTM and CDR2 ANQGSEA. This CDR3 is built from 10 residues. Here the CDR3 DNA reads TGCAGCGTTGTGAACACTGAAGCTTCCTTT. This translates into CSVVNTEASF.

The J gene is TRBJ1-2, the V gene TRBV6-1; the D is unclear. The CDR3 extends over 13 amino acids. V shed 4 bases and J shed 4 bases, with 10 bases lying between them. Germline lookup yields CDR1 MNHNS and CDR2 SASEGT. The CDR3 spells CASSVRAGYGYTF. Here the CDR3 DNA reads TGTGCCAGCAGTGTGAGGGCTGGCTATGGCTACACCTTC.

The chain has TRBV6-2 or TRBV6-3 and TRBJ2-2, with D hard to call. The CDR3 is 13 amino acids. The germline V gene has CDR1 MNHEY and CDR2 SVGEGT. The ends were cut back, 8 bases at V and 6 bases at J, with 13 bases in the middle. The chain's CDR3 is CASSYRHPGELFF. The CDR3 DNA follows: TGTGCCAGCTCCTATAGGCATCCCGGGGAGCTGTTTTTT.

The J gene is TRBJ2-5, the V gene TRBV15; D remains ambiguous. Trimming removed 3 bases at V and 2 bases at J, with 16 bases between. The CDR3 is 16 residues long. Germline V CDR1 and CDR2: LNHNV, YYDKDF (reference sequence). CDR3 loop: CATSSTQLVRQETQYF. CDR3 DNA: TGTGCCACCAGCAGTACCCAATTAGTCAGGCAAGAGACCCAGTACTTC. The full variable domain, with the rest looked up from reference TRBV15 and TRBJ2-5, is DAMVIQNPRYQVTQFGKPVTLSCSQTLNHNVMYWYQQKSSQAPKLLFHYYDKDFNNEADTPDNFQSRRPNTSFCFLDIRSPGLGDTAMYLCATSSTQLVRQETQYFGPGTRLLVL.

This clonotype turned up a few times. This chain uses TRBV10-3 with TRBJ1-6, with 10 bases aligning to TRBD1. Germline V gives CDR1 ENHRY, CDR2 SYGVKD. The CDR3 is made up of 15 amino acids. The ends lost 11 bases at V and 9 bases at J; junction bases unmatched: 13. As DNA, the CDR3 is TGTGCCCTCCCGAGGGGACAGGGGATTTGTTCACCCCTCCACTTT. It yields the protein CALPRGQGICSPLHF.

The V gene is TRBV11-2, the J gene TRBJ2-6, with TRBD1 as a possible D gene (5 bases). Germline CDR1 SGHAT, CDR2 FQNNGV. CDR3 length: 19 amino acids. The V and J ends lost 2 bases and 1 base respectively, with 18 bases between them. The CDR3 spells CASSLLTWGSGSGANVLTF. In DNA, the CDR3 is TGTGCCAGCAGCTTACTCACATGGGGTTCAGGGTCTGGGGCCAACGTCCTGACTTTC.

V usage is TRBV12-3 or TRBV12-4 and J usage is TRBJ1-1, with 7 nucleotides matching TRBD1. After removal of 8 bases from V and 10 bases from J, the junction contained 7 bases not matched to a gene. The CDR3 spans 11 residues. Written as DNA, the CDR3 is TGTGCCAGCGGGCAGGGGGTCTTAGCTTTCTTT. It translates to CASGQGVLAFF.

This chain links TRBV24-1 with TRBJ2-1, with D unclear. V was clipped by 5 bases and J by 9 bases, with 10 bases between them. The CDR3 has 12 residues. In germline, CDR1 is KGHDR, CDR2 SFDVKD. The CDR3 spells CATSAPLSEQFF. CDR3 DNA: TGTGCCACCAGTGCCCCCCTCAGTGAGCAGTTCTTC.

This clonotype was counted only a few times. Germline is not matched at one junction end, which may reflect a read error. The J gene is TRBJ2-1, the V gene TRBV5-1, with 9 bases fitting TRBD2. The CDR3 covers 16 residues. The V gene's germline CDR1 is SGHRS and CDR2 YFSETQ. CDR3 sequence reads: CTSSSRGSGGSGEQFF. DNA of the CDR3: TGCACCAGCAGCTCCCGAGGTAGCGGGGGAAGCGGTGAGCAGTTCTTC. The entire variable domain, with the rest obtained from reference TRBV5-1 and TRBJ2-1, is as follows: KAGVTQTPRYLIKTRGQQVTLSCSPISGHRSVSWYQQTPGQGLQFLFEYFSETQRNKGNFPGRFSGRQFSNSRSEMNVSTLELGDSALYLCTSSSRGSGGSGEQFFGPGTRLTVL.

The rearrangement links TRBV7-2 to TRBJ2-3; D possibly corresponds to TRBD2 (5 bases). There are 15 residues in the CDR3. The V and J ends lost 4 bases and 0 bases respectively, with 11 bases between them. CDR1 and CDR2 (germline): SGHTA, FQGNSA. The CDR3 bases are TGTGCCAGCAGCTCCGACTACTCTAGCACAGATACGCAGTATTTT. Residues: CASSSDYSSTDTQYF. The full variable domain, its missing parts supplied by reference TRBV7-2 and TRBJ2-3, is GAGVSQSPSNKVTEKGKDVELRCDPISGHTALYWYRQSLGQGLEFLIYFQGNSAPDKSGLPSDRFSAERTGGSVSTLTIQRTQQEDSAVYLCASSSDYSSTDTQYFGPGTRLTVL.

The chain joins TRBV20-1 to TRBJ2-2; D is unresolved. Germline V lookup: CDR1 DFQATT, CDR2 SNEGSKA (reference sequence). Trimming took 3 bases from V and 5 from J, leaving 13 bases between them. The CDR3 covers 14 residues. The CDR3 region is CSARGTLRTGELFF. Here the CDR3 DNA reads TGCAGTGCTAGGGGCACCCTAAGAACCGGGGAGCTGTTTTTT.

This clonotype occurred a few times. V usage is TRBV12-5 and J usage is TRBJ1-5; D is unresolved. The germline V and J ends were trimmed by 6 bases and 5 bases, with 11 bases remaining between them. The CDR3 covers 13 residues. Germline V CDR1 and CDR2: LGHNT, FRNRAP. This chain's CDR3 is CASGREVDQPQHF. DNA for the CDR3: TGTGCTAGTGGAAGGGAAGTCGATCAGCCCCAGCATTTT.